Listed here are 13 T cell receptor beta chains from one sample, sequenced in a study of cytomegalovirus exposure and HLA in healthy donors. PCR involved 60 Vbeta and 13 Jbeta primers. Method: immunoSEQ multiplex PCR; TCRdb's copy keeps in-frame clones and lacks some. The sample holds 130,000 to 150,000 clones; 60% to 80% are singletons and the top ten take about 1.7%. Specimen: PBMCs. The receptors were gathered from a woman in her twenties or thirties in good health and CMV-seronegative.

The chain uses TRBV15 and TRBJ2-5; D perhaps matches TRBD2 (6 bases). This CDR3 region has 14 residues. CDR1 and CDR2 (germline): LNHNV, YYDKDF (reference sequence). V shed 5 bases and J shed 5 bases, with 15 bases lying between them. CDR3 sequence: CATSGGTREETQYF. The CDR3 DNA reads as TGTGCCACCAGCGGAGGGACTCGGGAGGAGACCCAGTACTTC.

A few counts support this clone. This chain joins TRBV10-1 and TRBJ2-3; 9 positions match TRBD1. The CDR3 length is 12 residues. The V gene end was trimmed by 9 bases and the J gene end by 3 bases; junction bases not matched to a gene: 1. Germline loops: CDR1 WNHNN, CDR2 SYGVQD (reference sequence). CDR3: CASGQGTDTQYF. DNA of the CDR3: TGCGCCAGTGGACAGGGGACAGATACGCAGTATTTT.

The V gene is TRBV30, the J gene TRBJ1-2; tentative D call: TRBD1 (6 bases). CDR1 GTSNPN and CDR2 SVGIG come from the germline V gene (reference sequence). The CDR3 loop spans 14 amino acids. Trimming cost V 4 bases and J 6 bases, with 18 bases left between them. CDR3 amino acids: CAWTQQGAADGYTF. The CDR3 nucleotides are TGTGCCTGGACTCAACAGGGAGCAGCGGATGGCTACACCTTC.

The chain carries TRBV4-3 and TRBJ1-2; no clear D. CDR1 and CDR2 from the germline V gene are LGHNA and YSLEER. V was shortened by 4 bases and J by 8 bases, with 17 bases between the two germline ends. The CDR3 covers 14 residues. Here the CDR3 DNA reads TGCGCCAGCAGCCCCGACTCGGGAGGAAGCGGCTACACCTTC. Its translation is CASSPDSGGSGYTF.

V is TRBV6-1 and J is TRBJ1-5, with 8 bases fitting TRBD1. The CDR3 has 15 amino acids. Germline V gene sequence: CDR1 MNHNS, CDR2 SASEGT. The trim removed 3 bases at V and 7 bases at J, leaving 8 bases unmatched. The DNA of the CDR3 is TGTGCCAGCAGTGAGGGTCAGGGGGCACGGCAGCCCCAGCATTTT. Encoded protein: CASSEGQGARQPQHF.

V gene TRBV4-1 combines with J gene TRBJ2-5, with 8 bases lining up with TRBD2. Germline assignment: CDR1 MGHRA and CDR2 YSYEKL. The CDR3 has 16 residues. V shed 1 base, J shed 4 bases, and the junction held 8 bases outside the gene matches. The CDR3 sequence is CASSQGGLGRGETQYF. CDR3 coding DNA: TGCGCCAGCAGCCAAGGGGGACTAGGAAGGGGAGAGACCCAGTACTTC.

The chain has TRBV5-6 and TRBJ1-4, with 8 bases identical to TRBD1. With 2 bases clipped from V and 7 bases from J, the junction kept 4 bases outside the gene matches. Looked up from germline, CDR1 is SGHDT and CDR2 is YYEEEE. The CDR3 is made up of 14 amino acids. The CDR3 nucleotides are TGTGCCAGCAGCTTAGGACAGGGCTCTGAAAAACTGTTTTTT. Residues: CASSLGQGSEKLFF.

The CDR3 loop is CASSLAGGPTDTQYF. CDR3 sequence (DNA): TGTGCCAGCAGCCTAGCGGGGGGGCCAACAGATACGCAGTATTTT. V is TRBV6-1 and J is TRBJ2-3, with 12 nucleotides matching TRBD2. The CDR3 totals 15 residues. Germline V lookup: CDR1 MNHNS, CDR2 SASEGT. After removal of 6 bases from V and 3 bases from J, the junction contained 4 bases not matched to a gene.

This clone has just a few counts. This chain connects TRBV6-1 to TRBJ1-2, with 7 positions matching TRBD1. Trimming at V came to 7 bases and at J to 5 bases, leaving 7 bases not matched to a gene. Looked up from germline, CDR1 is MNHNS and CDR2 is SASEGT. There are 13 residues in the CDR3. The CDR3 DNA is TGTGCCAGCACCACGACAGGGATGTATGGCTACACCTTC. Its translation: CASTTTGMYGYTF.

This clone was observed once. J is TRBJ1-6 and V is TRBV25-1, with 10 bases lining up with TRBD1. Germline V gives CDR1 MGHDK, CDR2 SYGVNS. V was clipped by 7 bases and J by 10 bases; unmatched bases: 4. The CDR3 covers 13 residues. This CDR3 is CASTRTGGSPLHF. CDR3 DNA sequence: TGTGCCAGCACCAGGACAGGGGGATCACCCCTCCACTTT. Full variable domain (rest looked up from reference TRBV25-1 and TRBJ1-6): EADIYQTPRYLVIGTGKKITLECSQTMGHDKMYWYQQDPGMELHLIHYSYGVNSTEKGDLSSESTVSRIRTEHFPLTLESARPSHTSQYLCASTRTGGSPLHFGNGTRLTVT.

The V call is TRBV5-1, the J call TRBJ1-4; tentative D call: TRBD1 (5 bases). V lost 5 bases and J 0 bases, leaving 8 bases between the germline ends. The CDR3 consists of 14 residues. Germline V lookup: CDR1 SGHRS, CDR2 YFSETQ. This chain's CDR3 is CASRGGSTNEKLFF. The DNA of the CDR3 is TGCGCCAGCAGGGGGGGTTCAACTAATGAAAAACTGTTTTTT.

V gene TRBV29-1 combines with J gene TRBJ1-1; tentative D call: TRBD1 (6 bases). The CDR3 has 14 residues. Trimming left V 2 bases short and J 4 bases short, with 14 bases between. Germline CDR1 reads SQVTM; CDR2 reads ANQGSEA. The DNA for the CDR3 is TGCAGCGTTGAAAAAAGGGGGGGCCGCACTGAAGCTTTCTTT. It codes for CSVEKRGGRTEAFF.

The chain recombines TRBV11-2 with TRBJ2-7; D ambiguous. This CDR3 is built from 13 residues. V lost 1 base and J lost 2, with 6 bases in between. The V gene's germline CDR1 is SGHAT and CDR2 FQNNGV. CDR3 protein: CASSLAETYEQYF. The CDR3 DNA follows: TGTGCCAGCAGCTTAGCAGAAACCTACGAGCAGTACTTC.